The rows below give T cell receptor beta chains drawn from one sample of a study of technical replicates of blood from several donors. The data were produced by immunoSEQ multiplex PCR, yet TCRdb's version contains in-frame clones alone and is incomplete. The data hold about 85,000 clones, with approximately 94% observed a single time. Sequencing was done on a sample of T cells isolated from PBMCs. These receptors were collected from a human donor in good health. CDR3s include the opening cysteine and the closing phenylalanine or tryptophan. The order of the fields is D gene, J gene, V gene, clone size, CDR3 protein, CDR3 DNA. D genes are given only for firm matches. The size field is filled for only some rows; it gives once, few, many or a size class.

d_call: NA
j_call: TRBJ2-3
v_call: TRBV27
clone_size: NA
cdr3_aa: CASSLAHALAGPDTQYF
cdr3_nt: TGTGCCAGCAGTTTAGCTCACGCACTAGCAGGTCCGGATACGCAGTATTTT

d_call: TRBD2
j_call: TRBJ2-3
v_call: TRBV5-4
clone_size: NA
cdr3_aa: CASSLPPGREWTDTQYF
cdr3_nt: TGTGCCAGCAGCTTGCCCCCGGGGCGGGAGTGGACAGATACGCAGTATTTT

d_call: NA
j_call: TRBJ2-5
v_call: TRBV2
clone_size: NA
cdr3_aa: CASSDPGGGAGGTQYF
cdr3_nt: TGTGCCAGCAGTGACCCTGGTGGGGGGGCCGGTGGGACCCAGTACTTC

d_call: NA
j_call: TRBJ2-7
v_call: TRBV27
clone_size: NA
cdr3_aa: CASSFVSGAYEQYF
cdr3_nt: TGTGCCAGCAGTTTTGTGTCAGGGGCGTACGAGCAGTACTTC

d_call: NA
j_call: TRBJ1-5
v_call: TRBV21-1
clone_size: NA
cdr3_aa: CASSKVGGQGPNQPQHF
cdr3_nt: TGTGCCAGCAGCAAAGTGGGGGGACAGGGTCCCAATCAGCCCCAGCATTTT

d_call: TRBD2
j_call: TRBJ2-7
v_call: TRBV2
clone_size: NA
cdr3_aa: CASRGYSGRTYEQYF
cdr3_nt: TGTGCCAGCAGGGGGTATAGCGGGAGGACCTACGAGCAGTACTTC

d_call: TRBD1
j_call: TRBJ2-7
v_call: TRBV11-1
clone_size: NA
cdr3_aa: CASSSIEGTAEQYF
cdr3_nt: TGTGCCAGCAGCTCGATTGAAGGGACAGCAGAGCAGTACTTC

d_call: NA
j_call: TRBJ2-2
v_call: TRBV11-3
clone_size: NA
cdr3_aa: CASSSWTIHTNTGELFF
cdr3_nt: TGTGCCAGCAGCTCATGGACAATACACACGAACACCGGGGAGCTGTTTTTT

d_call: TRBD1
j_call: TRBJ1-2
v_call: TRBV13
clone_size: NA
cdr3_aa: CASSLSGQGDYGYTF
cdr3_nt: TGTGCCAGCAGCTTGTCGGGACAGGGGGACTATGGCTACACCTTC

d_call: NA
j_call: TRBJ1-2
v_call: TRBV5-6
clone_size: once
cdr3_aa: CASSLALPGLRGYYGYTF
cdr3_nt: TGTGCCAGCAGCTTGGCCTTACCGGGACTCCGAGGTTACTATGGCTACACCTTC

d_call: NA
j_call: TRBJ2-5
v_call: TRBV29-1
clone_size: NA
cdr3_aa: CSVVHGWAGAGETQYF
cdr3_nt: TGCAGCGTTGTTCACGGCTGGGCAGGGGCGGGAGAGACCCAGTACTTC

d_call: NA
j_call: TRBJ1-2
v_call: TRBV28
clone_size: NA
cdr3_aa: CASQNTGYHGYTF
cdr3_nt: TGTGCCAGTCAGAACACAGGGTACCATGGCTACACCTTC

d_call: NA
j_call: TRBJ1-3
v_call: TRBV28
clone_size: NA
cdr3_aa: CASSLEAAGSGNTIYF
cdr3_nt: TGTGCCAGCAGTTTGGAAGCCGCAGGCTCTGGAAACACCATATATTTT

d_call: NA
j_call: TRBJ1-2
v_call: TRBV6-5
clone_size: NA
cdr3_aa: CASSSYPGHYYGYTF
cdr3_nt: TGTGCCAGCAGTTCATACCCGGGACACTACTATGGCTACACCTTC

d_call: NA
j_call: TRBJ1-5
v_call: TRBV30
clone_size: NA
cdr3_aa: CAWSEMSQPQHF
cdr3_nt: TGTGCCTGGAGTGAGATGAGTCAGCCCCAGCATTTT

d_call: TRBD2
j_call: TRBJ2-5
v_call: TRBV2
clone_size: NA
cdr3_aa: CASVPGLEYGTQYF
cdr3_nt: TGTGCCAGCGTCCCGGGACTAGAATACGGGACCCAGTACTTC

d_call: TRBD1
j_call: TRBJ1-2
v_call: TRBV7-2
clone_size: NA
cdr3_aa: CASSFLLDGGQGASGYTF
cdr3_nt: TGTGCCAGCAGCTTCCTTTTGGACGGGGGACAGGGGGCGTCTGGCTACACCTTC

d_call: TRBD1
j_call: TRBJ1-1
v_call: TRBV29-1
clone_size: NA
cdr3_aa: CSVDIGGPNTEAFF
cdr3_nt: TGCAGCGTTGATATAGGGGGCCCGAACACTGAAGCTTTCTTT

d_call: TRBD2
j_call: TRBJ2-2
v_call: TRBV30
clone_size: once
cdr3_aa: CAWSPGLNTGELFF
cdr3_nt: TGTGCCTGGAGTCCGGGACTAAACACCGGGGAGCTGTTTTTT

d_call: TRBD1
j_call: TRBJ2-1
v_call: TRBV5-1
clone_size: NA
cdr3_aa: CASSIGTGGYDEQFF
cdr3_nt: TGCGCCAGCAGCATTGGGACAGGGGGCTACGATGAGCAGTTCTTC

d_call: NA
j_call: TRBJ2-3
v_call: TRBV5-4
clone_size: few
cdr3_aa: CASSRAGTDTQYF
cdr3_nt: TGTGCCAGCAGCCGTGCAGGCACCGATACGCAGTATTTT

d_call: NA
j_call: TRBJ2-7
v_call: TRBV5-6
clone_size: NA
cdr3_aa: CASSLDISYEQYF
cdr3_nt: TGTGCCAGCAGCTTGGATATCTCCTACGAGCAGTACTTC

d_call: NA
j_call: TRBJ1-1
v_call: TRBV6-4
clone_size: once
cdr3_aa: CASSIDSGTEAFF
cdr3_nt: TGTGCCAGCAGTATTGACAGTGGGACTGAAGCTTTCTTT

d_call: TRBD1
j_call: TRBJ2-7
v_call: TRBV25-1
clone_size: NA
cdr3_aa: CASSGTGGTYEQYF
cdr3_nt: TGTGCCAGCAGTGGGACAGGGGGAACCTACGAGCAGTACTTC

d_call: TRBD2
j_call: TRBJ2-2
v_call: TRBV7-2
clone_size: NA
cdr3_aa: CASSPRRWGGGTGELFF
cdr3_nt: TGTGCCAGCAGCCCGCGCCGTTGGGGCGGGGGAACCGGGGAGCTGTTTTTT

d_call: TRBD1
j_call: TRBJ2-7
v_call: TRBV4-1
clone_size: NA
cdr3_aa: CASSQEEPQGAYATEQYF
cdr3_nt: TGCGCCAGCAGCCAAGAAGAACCTCAGGGGGCCTATGCTACGGAGCAGTACTTC

d_call: TRBD2
j_call: TRBJ2-1
v_call: TRBV7-9
clone_size: NA
cdr3_aa: CASSPGLVLRENNEQFF
cdr3_nt: TGTGCCAGCAGCCCAGGACTAGTATTAAGGGAGAACAATGAGCAGTTCTTC

d_call: TRBD1
j_call: TRBJ1-5
v_call: TRBV7-8
clone_size: NA
cdr3_aa: CASSSTGVQPQHF
cdr3_nt: TGTGCCAGCAGCTCCACAGGGGTTCAGCCCCAGCATTTT

d_call: NA
j_call: TRBJ1-1
v_call: TRBV6-5
clone_size: NA
cdr3_aa: CASSRLGDTEAFF
cdr3_nt: TGTGCCAGCAGCCGACTAGGGGACACTGAAGCTTTCTTT

d_call: NA
j_call: TRBJ1-1
v_call: TRBV5-4
clone_size: NA
cdr3_aa: CASSPDKNTEAFF
cdr3_nt: TGTGCCAGCAGTCCCGACAAGAACACTGAAGCTTTCTTT

d_call: NA
j_call: TRBJ2-7
v_call: TRBV5-1
clone_size: NA
cdr3_aa: CASSADTSYEQYF
cdr3_nt: TGCGCCAGCAGCGCCGACACCTCCTACGAGCAGTACTTC

d_call: NA
j_call: TRBJ2-2
v_call: TRBV5-6
clone_size: NA
cdr3_aa: CASSSNTGELFF
cdr3_nt: TGTGCCAGCAGCTCTAATACCGGGGAGCTGTTTTTT